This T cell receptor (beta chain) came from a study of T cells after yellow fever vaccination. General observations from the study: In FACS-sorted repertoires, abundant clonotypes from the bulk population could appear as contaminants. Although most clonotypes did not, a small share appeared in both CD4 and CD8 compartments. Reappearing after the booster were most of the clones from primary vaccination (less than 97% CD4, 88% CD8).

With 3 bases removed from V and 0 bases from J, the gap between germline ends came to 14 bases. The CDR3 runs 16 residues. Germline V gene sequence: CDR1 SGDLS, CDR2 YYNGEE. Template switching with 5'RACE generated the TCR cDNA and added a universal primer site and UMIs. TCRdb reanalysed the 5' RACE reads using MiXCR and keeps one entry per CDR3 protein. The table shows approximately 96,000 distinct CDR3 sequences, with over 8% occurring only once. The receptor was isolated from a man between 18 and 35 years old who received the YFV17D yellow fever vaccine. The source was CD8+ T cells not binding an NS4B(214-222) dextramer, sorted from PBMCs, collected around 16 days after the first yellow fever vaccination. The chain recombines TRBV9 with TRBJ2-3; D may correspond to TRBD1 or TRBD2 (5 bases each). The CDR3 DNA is TGTGCCAGCAGCGGAGGGACCGCGACCAGCACAGATACGCAGTATTTT. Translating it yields CASSGGTATSTDTQYF. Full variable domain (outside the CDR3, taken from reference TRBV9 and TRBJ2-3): DSGVTQTPKHLITATGQRVTLRCSPRSGDLSVYWYQQSLDQGLQFLIQYYNGEERAKGNILERFSAQQFPDLHSELNLSSLELGDSALYFCASSGGTATSTDTQYFGPGTRLTVL.